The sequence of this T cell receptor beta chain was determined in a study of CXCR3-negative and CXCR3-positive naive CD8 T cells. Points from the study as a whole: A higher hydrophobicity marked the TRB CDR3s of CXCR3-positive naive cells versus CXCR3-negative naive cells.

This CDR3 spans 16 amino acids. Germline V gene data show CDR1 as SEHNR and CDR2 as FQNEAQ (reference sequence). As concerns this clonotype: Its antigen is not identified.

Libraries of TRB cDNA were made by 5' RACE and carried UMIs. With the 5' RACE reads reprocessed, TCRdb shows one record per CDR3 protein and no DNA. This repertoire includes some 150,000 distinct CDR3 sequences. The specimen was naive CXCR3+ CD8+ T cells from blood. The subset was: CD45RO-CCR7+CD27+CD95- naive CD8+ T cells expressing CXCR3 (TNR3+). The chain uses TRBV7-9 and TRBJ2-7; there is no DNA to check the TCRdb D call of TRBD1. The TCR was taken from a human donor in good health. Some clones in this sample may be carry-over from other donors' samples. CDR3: CASSLPPGTVVYEQYF.